This T cell receptor beta chain was identified in a study of blood T cell repertoires in COVID-19. Trimming took 3 bases from V and 5 from J; bases not matched to a gene: 8. This CDR3 region has 16 residues. Germline V CDR1 and CDR2: KGHDR, SFDVKD. Produced via immunoSEQ multiplex PCR; TCRdb's table is partial and in-frame only. The profile shows approximately 220,000 clones, 83% of them singletons. The sequenced sample was peripheral blood. V is TRBV24-1 and J is TRBJ2-5; 10 nucleotides line up with TRBD2. This receptor was identified in a woman aged 40 to 50 with active or convalescent COVID-19. The chain's CDR3 is CATSDPLAGAGETQYF. As DNA, the CDR3 is TGTGCCACCAGTGATCCCCTAGCGGGAGCCGGGGAGACCCAGTACTTC.